These 14 T cell receptor beta chains originate from one sample sequenced in a study of OX40 agonist ivuxolimab in advanced cancers. Method: immunoSEQ multiplex PCR; TCRdb's copy keeps in-frame clones and lacks some. The table includes 55,000 to 65,000 clones, about 89% detected once. The starting material was CD4+ or CD8+ T cells sorted from blood, obtained in a trial of the OX40 agonist ivuxolimab. The receptors were gathered from an adult with an advanced solid tumor such as melanoma, head and neck, liver or kidney cancer.

This rearrangement joins TRBV6-4 to TRBJ1-4; TRBD1 might be the D (5 bases). This CDR3 region has 14 residues. V was pared by 6 bases and J by 2 bases, with 10 bases between. Germline-derived CDR1 and CDR2 are MRHNA and SNTAGT. CDR3: CASRPTATNEKLFF. CDR3 DNA sequence: TGTGCCAGCAGGCCGACAGCTACTAATGAAAAACTGTTTTTT.

The chain joins TRBV5-8 to TRBJ2-5, with D possibly TRBD1 on 5 matching bases. Germline V CDR1 and CDR2: SGHTS, YDEGEE. CDR3 length equals 15 residues. Trimming removed 5 bases from V and 3 bases from J, with 17 bases in between. The CDR3 nucleotides are TGTGCCAGCAGTCTCCTGGGGCGCCGGGAAGAGACCCAGTACTTC. This gives the protein CASSLLGRREETQYF.

V usage is TRBV27 and J usage is TRBJ1-1, with 7 bases lining up with TRBD1. The CDR3 loop spans 14 amino acids. Germline values: CDR1 MNHEY, CDR2 SMNVEV (reference sequence). V lost 7 bases to trimming and J lost 2 bases; unmatched junction nucleotides: 7. As DNA, the CDR3 is TGTGCCAGCACAACGGACAGGTTTAACACTGAAGCTTTCTTT. Translating gives CASTTDRFNTEAFF.

V is TRBV27 and J is TRBJ1-5, with D hard to call. Per germline, CDR1 MNHEY and CDR2 SMNVEV (reference sequence). Deletions cut 2 bases from V and 0 bases from J, with 8 bases between. The CDR3 loop spans 15 amino acids. This CDR3 reads CASSLRGNSNQPQHF. CDR3 bases: TGTGCCAGCAGTTTACGCGGTAATAGCAATCAGCCCCAGCATTTT.

This chain uses TRBV7-6 with TRBJ2-7; 16 bases map to TRBD2. Per the germline V gene, CDR1 is SGHVS and CDR2 is FNYEAQ. Germline trimming cut 3 bases from V and 4 bases from J; bases unmatched to any gene: 9. This CDR3 comprises 18 residues. The CDR3 is CASSLKGTSGRAVYEQYF. CDR3 DNA: TGTGCCAGCAGCTTGAAAGGGACTAGCGGGAGGGCCGTATACGAGCAGTACTTC. Full variable domain (outside the CDR3, taken from reference TRBV7-6 and TRBJ2-7): GAGVSQSPRYKVTKRGQDVALRCDPISGHVSLYWYRQALGQGPEFLTYFNYEAQQDKSGLPNDRFSAERPEGSISTLTIQRTEQRDSAMYRCASSLKGTSGRAVYEQYFGPGTRLTVT.

The chain links TRBV29-1 to TRBJ2-1; TRBD1 agrees at 7 bases. The junction had 6 bases not matched to a gene; V was cut back by 8 bases and J by 8 bases. The germline CDR1 and CDR2 sequences are SQVTM and ANQGSEA. The CDR3 has 11 residues. The CDR3 nucleotides read TGCAGCATGCGACAGGGAGATGAGCAGTTCTTC. Its protein is CSMRQGDEQFF.

The V and J genes are TRBV11-3 and TRBJ2-5; 7 bases align to TRBD1. Losses at the gene ends were 6 bases for V and 5 bases for J; bases not matched to a gene: 12. CDR1 and CDR2 (germline): SGHNT, YENEEA. This CDR3 region has 15 residues. CDR3 nucleotide sequence: TGTGCCAGCAGTTACGCAGGGGGAACTGGGGAGACCCAGTACTTC. Translating gives CASSYAGGTGETQYF.

J is TRBJ2-1 and V is TRBV7-2; D is uncertain. CDR3 length equals 15 residues. V lost 1 base to trimming and J lost 6 bases, with 13 bases between them. The germline V gene has CDR1 SGHTA and CDR2 FQGNSA. CDR3 region: CASSLEATVGNEQFF. In DNA form, the CDR3 reads TGTGCCAGCAGCTTAGAAGCTACAGTAGGCAATGAGCAGTTCTTC.

The gene calls are TRBV5-6 and TRBJ2-1; TRBD2 matches at 8 bases. The CDR3 contains 16 residues. V was pared by 1 base and J by 9 bases, with 12 bases of the junction left unmatched. Looked up from germline, CDR1 is SGHDT and CDR2 is YYEEEE. The CDR3 sequence is CASSLTGGPKRGEQFF. The CDR3 DNA is TGTGCCAGCAGCTTGACGGGAGGGCCAAAGAGAGGTGAGCAGTTCTTC.

The CDR3 region has the DNA TGTGCCAGTAGGGTGGGGCAGGAGGGGCAGCCCCAGCATTTT. Protein product: CASRVGQEGQPQHF. The chain recombines TRBV19 with TRBJ1-5, with D perhaps TRBD1 (5 bases). This CDR3 region has 14 residues. The germline V gene has CDR1 LNHDA and CDR2 SQIVND (reference sequence). Trimming left V 6 bases short and J 7 bases short, with 16 bases between.

V usage is TRBV6-5 and J usage is TRBJ2-5; TRBD2 matches at 11 bases. The CDR3 has 16 amino acids. The J segment lost 1 base and the V segment lost 4 bases, leaving 5 bases of the junction unmatched. Germline lookup yields CDR1 MNHEY and CDR2 SVGAGI. CDR3 in amino acids: CASSSWTSGPQETQYF. The DNA of the CDR3 is TGTGCCAGCAGTTCTTGGACTAGCGGGCCCCAAGAGACCCAGTACTTC.

The J gene is TRBJ1-2, the V gene TRBV29-1; 8 bases line up with TRBD1. V lost 0 bases to trimming and J lost 7 bases; unmatched junction nucleotides: 7. CDR3 length equals 14 residues. The germline gives CDR1 SQVTM, CDR2 ANQGSEA. The CDR3 nucleotides read TGCAGCGTTGAAGACAGGGGGCGCGGTGTTGGCTACACCTTC. Translated, it gives CSVEDRGRGVGYTF.

The chain combines TRBV7-2 with TRBJ2-4; D gene uncertain. This CDR3 has 13 residues. Trimming stripped 1 base from V and 5 bases from J, with 6 bases between. Germline CDR1 and CDR2: SGHTA and FQGNSA. CDR3 region: CASSLDLENIQYF. Written as DNA, the CDR3 is TGTGCCAGCAGCTTAGACTTAGAAAACATTCAGTACTTC.

The CDR3 protein is CASSLGGVPTDTQYF. In DNA form, the CDR3 reads TGTGCCAGCAGTTTGGGAGGAGTGCCCACAGATACGCAGTATTTT. V and J are TRBV28 and TRBJ2-3; maybe TRBD2 (6 bases). In germline, CDR1 is MDHEN, CDR2 SYDVKM. The ends were cut back, 3 bases at V and 2 bases at J, with 12 bases in the middle. This CDR3 contains 15 residues.